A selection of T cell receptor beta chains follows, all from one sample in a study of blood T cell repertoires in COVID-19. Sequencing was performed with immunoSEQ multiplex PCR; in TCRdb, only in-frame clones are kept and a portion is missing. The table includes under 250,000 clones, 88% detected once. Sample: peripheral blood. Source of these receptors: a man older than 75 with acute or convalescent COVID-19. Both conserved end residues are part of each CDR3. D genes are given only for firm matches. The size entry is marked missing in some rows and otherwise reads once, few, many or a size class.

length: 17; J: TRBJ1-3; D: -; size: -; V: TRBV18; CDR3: CASSDLPGLNSGNTIYF; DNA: TGTGCCAGCTCAGACCTACCGGGACTGAACTCTGGAAACACCATATATTTT
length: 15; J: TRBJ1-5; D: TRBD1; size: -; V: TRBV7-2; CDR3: CASSPQGASNQPQHF; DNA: TGTGCCAGCAGCCCGCAGGGGGCTAGCAATCAGCCCCAGCATTTT
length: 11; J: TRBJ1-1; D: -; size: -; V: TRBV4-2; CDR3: CASSSGPEAFF; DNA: TGTGCCAGCAGCAGCGGTCCTGAAGCTTTCTTT
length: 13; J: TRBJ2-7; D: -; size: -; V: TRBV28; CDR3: CASSPPPPGEQYF; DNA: TGTGCCAGCAGTCCCCCACCTCCGGGGGAGCAGTACTTC
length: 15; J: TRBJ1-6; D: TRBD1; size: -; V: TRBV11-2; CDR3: CASTQGQGNVSPLHF; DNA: TGTGCCAGCACCCAGGGACAGGGGAATGTCTCACCCCTCCACTTT
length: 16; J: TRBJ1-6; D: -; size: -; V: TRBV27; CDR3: CASSLSSQGWSSPLHF; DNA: TGTGCCAGCAGTTTATCGAGCCAGGGGTGGAGTTCACCCCTCCACTTT
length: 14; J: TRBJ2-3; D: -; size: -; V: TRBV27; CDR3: CASSFQYSQDTQYF; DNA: TGTGCCAGCAGTTTCCAGTATTCTCAAGATACGCAGTATTTT
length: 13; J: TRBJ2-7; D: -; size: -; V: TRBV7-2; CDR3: CASSLDLNSEQYF; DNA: TGTGCCAGCAGCCTCGATCTAAACTCCGAGCAGTACTTC
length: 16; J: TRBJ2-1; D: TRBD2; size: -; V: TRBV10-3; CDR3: CAISESGSGGNNEQFF; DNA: TGTGCCATCAGTGAGTCAGGGAGCGGGGGGAACAATGAGCAGTTCTTC
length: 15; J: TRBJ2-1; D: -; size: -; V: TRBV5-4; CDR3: CASSLDGGSYNEQFF; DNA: TGTGCCAGCAGCTTGGACGGGGGCTCCTACAATGAGCAGTTCTTC
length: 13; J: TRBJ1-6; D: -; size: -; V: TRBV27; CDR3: CASSPRGNSPLHF; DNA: TGTGCCAGCAGTCCCCGGGGTAATTCACCCCTCCACTTT
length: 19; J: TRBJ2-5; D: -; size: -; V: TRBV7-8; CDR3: CASSPRRVAEDRLGETQYF; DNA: TGTGCCAGCAGCCCACGCAGGGTAGCGGAGGACAGGCTCGGAGAGACCCAGTACTTC
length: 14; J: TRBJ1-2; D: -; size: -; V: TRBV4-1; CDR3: CASSQDWGPYGYTF; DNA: TGCGCCAGCAGCCAAGATTGGGGCCCCTATGGCTACACCTTC
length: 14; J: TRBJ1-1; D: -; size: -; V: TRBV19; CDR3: CASSMTAPNTEAFF; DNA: TGTGCCAGTAGTATGACAGCCCCGAACACTGAAGCTTTCTTT
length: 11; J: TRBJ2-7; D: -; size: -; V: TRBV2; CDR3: CASIRTYEQYF; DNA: TGTGCCAGCATCAGGACCTACGAGCAGTACTTC
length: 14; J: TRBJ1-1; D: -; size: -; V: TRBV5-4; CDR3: CASSGGGGRGEAFF; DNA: TGTGCCAGCAGCGGCGGTGGAGGGCGGGGTGAAGCTTTCTTT
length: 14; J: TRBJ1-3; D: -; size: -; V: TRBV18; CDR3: CASSPTGIGNTIYF; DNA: TGTGCCAGCTCACCAACAGGGATTGGAAACACCATATATTTT
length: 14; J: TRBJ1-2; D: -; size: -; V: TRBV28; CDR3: CASTRGGTGYGYTF; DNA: TGTGCCAGCACCCGGGGGGGGACGGGCTATGGCTACACCTTC
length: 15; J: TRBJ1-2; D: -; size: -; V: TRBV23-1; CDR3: CASSQERHINYGYTF; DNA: TGCGCCAGCAGTCAAGAAAGACACATTAACTATGGCTACACCTTC
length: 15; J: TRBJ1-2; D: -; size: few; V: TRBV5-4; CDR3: CASSFRTGDVNGYTF; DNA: TGTGCCAGCAGCTTTAGAACAGGAGACGTTAATGGCTACACCTTC
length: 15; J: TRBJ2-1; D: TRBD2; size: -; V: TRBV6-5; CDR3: CASSYRRLARNEQFF; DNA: TGTGCCAGCAGTTACCGGAGACTAGCGCGGAATGAGCAGTTCTTC
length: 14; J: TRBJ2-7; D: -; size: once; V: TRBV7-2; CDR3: CASSLDTGTYEQYF; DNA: TGTGCCAGCAGCTTAGATACGGGGACCTACGAGCAGTACTTC
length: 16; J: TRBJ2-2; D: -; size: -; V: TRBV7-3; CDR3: CASSIGSGLADGELFF; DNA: TGTGCCAGCAGCATTGGGTCGGGACTTGCGGACGGGGAGCTGTTTTTT
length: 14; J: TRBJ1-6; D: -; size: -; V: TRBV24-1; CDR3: CATSDHRSNSPLHF; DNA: TGTGCCACCAGTGATCATCGGTCTAATTCACCCCTCCACTTT
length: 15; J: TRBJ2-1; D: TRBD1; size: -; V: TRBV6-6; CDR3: CASRLDRVSYNEQFF; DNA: TGTGCCAGCAGGCTTGACAGGGTGTCATACAATGAGCAGTTCTTC
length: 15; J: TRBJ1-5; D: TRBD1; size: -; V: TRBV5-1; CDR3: CASSLGQGGNQPQHF; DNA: TGCGCCAGCAGCCTGGGACAGGGAGGCAATCAGCCCCAGCATTTT
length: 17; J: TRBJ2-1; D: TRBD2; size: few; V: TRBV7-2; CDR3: CASSLAIASGVNNEQFF; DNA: TGTGCCAGCAGCTTAGCGATAGCGAGCGGGGTAAACAATGAGCAGTTCTTC
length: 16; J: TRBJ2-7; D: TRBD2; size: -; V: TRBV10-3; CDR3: CAISEQQRQAGGEQYF; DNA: TGTGCCATCAGTGAGCAGCAAAGACAGGCGGGGGGCGAGCAGTACTTC
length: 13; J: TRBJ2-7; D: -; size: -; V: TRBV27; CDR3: CASSLDRAYEQYF; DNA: TGTGCCAGCAGTTTGGACAGAGCATACGAGCAGTACTTC
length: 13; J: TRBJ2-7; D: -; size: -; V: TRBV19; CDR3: CASSPLNLNEQYF; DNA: TGTGCCAGTAGTCCCCTAAACCTGAACGAGCAGTACTTC
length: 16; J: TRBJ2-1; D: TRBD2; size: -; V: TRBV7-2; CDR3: CASSPETSGRNNEQFF; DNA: TGTGCCAGCAGCCCCGAAACTAGCGGGAGAAACAATGAGCAGTTCTTC
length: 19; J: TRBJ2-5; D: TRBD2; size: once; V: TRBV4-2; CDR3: CASSQDLQRTSGRGETQYF; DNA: TGTGCCAGCAGCCAAGATCTCCAAAGGACTAGCGGGCGGGGAGAGACCCAGTACTTC
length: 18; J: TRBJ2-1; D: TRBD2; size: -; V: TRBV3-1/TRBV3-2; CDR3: CASSQVEGRLAGGNEQFF; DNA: TGTGCCAGCAGCCAAGTAGAAGGGCGACTAGCGGGAGGGAATGAGCAGTTCTTC
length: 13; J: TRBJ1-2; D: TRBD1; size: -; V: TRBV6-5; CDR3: CASSRDSSVGYTF; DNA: TGTGCCAGCAGCCGGGACAGTTCCGTTGGCTACACCTTC
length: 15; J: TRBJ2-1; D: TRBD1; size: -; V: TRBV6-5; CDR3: CASRRGQVSYNEQFF; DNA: TGTGCCAGCAGGCGGGGACAGGTCTCCTACAATGAGCAGTTCTTC
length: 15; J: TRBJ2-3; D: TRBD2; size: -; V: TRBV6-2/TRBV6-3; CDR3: CASSVAGVATDTQYF; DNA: TGTGCCAGCAGTGTAGCGGGAGTTGCGACAGATACGCAGTATTTT
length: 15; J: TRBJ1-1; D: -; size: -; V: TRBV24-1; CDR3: CATSDHVRGGTEAFF; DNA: TGTGCCACCAGTGATCATGTAAGGGGAGGAACTGAAGCTTTCTTT
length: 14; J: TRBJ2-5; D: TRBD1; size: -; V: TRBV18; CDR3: CASSPSTGEETQYF; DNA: TGTGCCAGCTCACCAAGCACAGGGGAAGAGACCCAGTACTTC
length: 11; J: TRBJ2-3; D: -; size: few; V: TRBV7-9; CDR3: CASSSTDTQYF; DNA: TGTGCCAGCAGCTCGACAGATACGCAGTATTTT
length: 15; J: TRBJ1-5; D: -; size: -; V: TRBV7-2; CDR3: CASSLGGGSNQPQHF; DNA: TGTGCCAGCAGCTTAGGGGGGGGGAGCAATCAGCCCCAGCATTTT
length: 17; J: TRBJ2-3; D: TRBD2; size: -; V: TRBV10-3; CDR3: CAISGKASGMSTDTQYF; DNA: TGTGCCATCAGTGGTAAGGCTAGCGGAATGAGCACAGATACGCAGTATTTT